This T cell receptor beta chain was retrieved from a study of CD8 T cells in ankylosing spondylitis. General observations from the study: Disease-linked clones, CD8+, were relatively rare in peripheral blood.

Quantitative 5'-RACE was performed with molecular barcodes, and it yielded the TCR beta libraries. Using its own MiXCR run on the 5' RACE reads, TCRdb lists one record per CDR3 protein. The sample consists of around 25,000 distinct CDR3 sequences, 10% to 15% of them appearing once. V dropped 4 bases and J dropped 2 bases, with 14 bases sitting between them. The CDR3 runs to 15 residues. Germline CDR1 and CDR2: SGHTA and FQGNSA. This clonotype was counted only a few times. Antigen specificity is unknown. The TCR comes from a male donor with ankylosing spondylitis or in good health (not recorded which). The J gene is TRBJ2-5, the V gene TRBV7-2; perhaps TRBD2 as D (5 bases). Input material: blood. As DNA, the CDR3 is TGTGCCAGCAGCTACGGTTCGGGGAGACAAGAGACCCAGTACTTC. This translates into CASSYGSGRQETQYF.